This T cell receptor beta chain was sequenced for a study of CD8 T cells in ankylosing spondylitis. Notes on the study in general: One TCR beta motif, made up of eight or nine highly homologous variants, appeared characteristic of ankylosing spondylitis blood.

The authors made TCR beta libraries by quantitative 5'-RACE with molecular barcodes. TCRdb re-called the 5' RACE reads through MiXCR, storing one row per CDR3 protein. This table holds 380,000 or so distinct CDR3 sequences, roughly 20% found once. This clonotype was seen only a few times. What it binds is unknown. This CDR3 is built from 17 residues. Germline V gene data show CDR1 as SGHTA and CDR2 as FQGTGA. The germline V and J ends were trimmed by 5 bases and 2 bases, with 19 bases remaining between them. The material sequenced was blood, either unsorted or a sorted T cell fraction (not recorded which). The gene calls are TRBV7-3 and TRBJ1-5, with unresolved D. The TCR was taken from a male donor with ankylosing spondylitis or in good health (not recorded which). In DNA form, the CDR3 reads TGTGCCAGCAGCCCCGCTACAGAATTTATTGGCAATCAGCCCCAGCATTTT. It is translated as CASSPATEFIGNQPQHF.